This TCR beta chain was recovered during a study of CD8+ T cells in alopecia areata. On this clone: Its specificity is not known.

Regarding treatment: oral pan-JAK inhibitor, 5-10 mg twice daily. After isolation, RNA underwent reverse transcription to generate cDNA as the sequencing template. The assay was immunoSEQ multiplex PCR, and TCRdb's table has in-frame clones only and misses some. The sample shows 200,000 to 250,000 clones, about 50% of them seen only once. Study results and limitations: Because of a solitary nonresponder, the connection of baseline CD8+ expansion to response stays uncertain. Lesional tissue from the scalp (especially in alopecia totalis/universalis) showed higher clonality than normal scalp.

Trimming cost V 4 bases and J 3 bases; bases outside gene matches: 6. Germline CDR1 SGHVS, CDR2 FQNEAQ. The CDR3 is 16 residues long. This clonotype was sampled from a human donor with alopecia areata. Sequenced material: CD4+ T cells sorted from blood, taken at week 4, from a patient treated with tofacitinib. The chain joins TRBV7-8 to TRBJ2-7, with 13 bases identical to TRBD2. The CDR3 loop is CASSSSGLAGDYEQYF. CDR3 DNA: TGTGCCAGCAGCTCCTCCGGACTAGCGGGGGACTACGAGCAGTACTTC.